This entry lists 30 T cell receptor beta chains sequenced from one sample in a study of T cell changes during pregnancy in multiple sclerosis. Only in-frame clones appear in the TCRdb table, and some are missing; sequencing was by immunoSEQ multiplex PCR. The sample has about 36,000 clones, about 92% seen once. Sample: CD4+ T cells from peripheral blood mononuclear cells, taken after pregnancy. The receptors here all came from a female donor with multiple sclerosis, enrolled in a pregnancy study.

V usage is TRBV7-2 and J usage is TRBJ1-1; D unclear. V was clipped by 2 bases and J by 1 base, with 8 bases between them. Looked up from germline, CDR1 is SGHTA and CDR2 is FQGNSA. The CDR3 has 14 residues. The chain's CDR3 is CASSLLPGNTEAFF. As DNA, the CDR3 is TGTGCCAGCAGCTTACTTCCGGGGAACACTGAAGCTTTCTTT.

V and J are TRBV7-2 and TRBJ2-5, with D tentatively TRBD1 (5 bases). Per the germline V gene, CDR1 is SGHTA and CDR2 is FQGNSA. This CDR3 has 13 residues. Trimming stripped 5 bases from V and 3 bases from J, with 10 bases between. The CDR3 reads CASSPRGEETQYF. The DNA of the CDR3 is TGTGCCAGCAGCCCAAGGGGTGAAGAGACCCAGTACTTC.

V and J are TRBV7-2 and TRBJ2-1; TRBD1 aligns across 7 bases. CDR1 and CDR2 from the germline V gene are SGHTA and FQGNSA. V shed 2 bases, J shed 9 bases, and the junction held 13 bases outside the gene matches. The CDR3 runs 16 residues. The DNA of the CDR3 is TGTGCCAGCAGCTTAAAGGGGGCTAGCTACTTGGCTGAGCAGTTCTTC. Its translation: CASSLKGASYLAEQFF. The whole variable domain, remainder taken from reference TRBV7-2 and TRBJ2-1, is GAGVSQSPSNKVTEKGKDVELRCDPISGHTALYWYRQSLGQGLEFLIYFQGNSAPDKSGLPSDRFSAERTGGSVSTLTIQRTQQEDSAVYLCASSLKGASYLAEQFFGPGTRLTVL.

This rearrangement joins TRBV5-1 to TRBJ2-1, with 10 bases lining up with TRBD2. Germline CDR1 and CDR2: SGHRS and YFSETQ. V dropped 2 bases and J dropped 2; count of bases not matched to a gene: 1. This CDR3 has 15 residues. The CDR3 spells CASSFGLAAYNEQFF. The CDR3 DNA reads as TGCGCCAGCAGCTTTGGACTAGCGGCCTACAATGAGCAGTTCTTC.

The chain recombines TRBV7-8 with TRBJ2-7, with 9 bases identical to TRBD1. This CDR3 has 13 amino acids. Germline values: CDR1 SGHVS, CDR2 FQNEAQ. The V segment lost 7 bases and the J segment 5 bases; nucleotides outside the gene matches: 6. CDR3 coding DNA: TGTGCCAGCAACCGGGACAGGGAGAACGAGCAGTACTTC. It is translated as CASNRDRENEQYF.

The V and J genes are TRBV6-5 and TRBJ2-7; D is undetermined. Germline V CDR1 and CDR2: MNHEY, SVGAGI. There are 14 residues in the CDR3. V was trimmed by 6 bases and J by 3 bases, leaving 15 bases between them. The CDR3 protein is CASRTGLPSYEQYF. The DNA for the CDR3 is TGTGCCAGCAGAACTGGGCTGCCAAGCTACGAGCAGTACTTC.

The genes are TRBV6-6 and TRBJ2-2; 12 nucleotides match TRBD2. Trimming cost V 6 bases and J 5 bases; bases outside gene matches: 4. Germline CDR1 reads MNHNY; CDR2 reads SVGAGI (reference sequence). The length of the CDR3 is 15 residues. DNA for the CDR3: TGTGCCAGCAGCCACGGACTAGCGGGAACCGGGGAGCTGTTTTTT. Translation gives CASSHGLAGTGELFF.

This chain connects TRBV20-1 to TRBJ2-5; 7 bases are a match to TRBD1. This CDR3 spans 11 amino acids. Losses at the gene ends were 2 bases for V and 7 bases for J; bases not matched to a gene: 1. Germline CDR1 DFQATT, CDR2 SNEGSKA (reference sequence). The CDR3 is CSARQGVTQYF. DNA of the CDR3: TGCAGTGCTAGACAGGGGGTGACCCAGTACTTC.

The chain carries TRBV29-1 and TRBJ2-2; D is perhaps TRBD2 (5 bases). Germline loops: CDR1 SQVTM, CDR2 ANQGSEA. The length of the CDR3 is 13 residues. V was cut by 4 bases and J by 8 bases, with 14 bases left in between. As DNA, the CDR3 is TGCAGCGTTGGGGGAGTGTTGCTTGGGGAGCTGTTTTTT. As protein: CSVGGVLLGELFF.

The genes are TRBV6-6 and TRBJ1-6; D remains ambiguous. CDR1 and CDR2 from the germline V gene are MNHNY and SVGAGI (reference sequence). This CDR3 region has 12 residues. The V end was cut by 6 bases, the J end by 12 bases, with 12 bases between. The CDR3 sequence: CASRRRAEPLHF. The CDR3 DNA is TGTGCCAGCAGAAGAAGAGCGGAACCCCTCCACTTT.

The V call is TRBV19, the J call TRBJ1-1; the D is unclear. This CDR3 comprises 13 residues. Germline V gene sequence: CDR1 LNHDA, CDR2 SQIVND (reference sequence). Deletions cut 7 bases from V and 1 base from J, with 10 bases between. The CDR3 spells CASTPEQNTEAFF. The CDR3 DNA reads TGTGCCAGTACCCCTGAACAGAACACTGAAGCTTTCTTT.

The CDR3, as DNA: TGTGCCAGCAGCTTGGGAGGGGGGGTGTTCGGCACTGAAGCTTTCTTT. Protein sequence: CASSLGGGVFGTEAFF. The chain links TRBV5-4 to TRBJ1-1; the D gene is possibly TRBD1 (6 bases). The V and J ends lost 0 bases and 4 bases respectively, with 16 bases between them. Germline lookup yields CDR1 SGHNT and CDR2 YYREEE (reference sequence). The CDR3 runs 16 residues.

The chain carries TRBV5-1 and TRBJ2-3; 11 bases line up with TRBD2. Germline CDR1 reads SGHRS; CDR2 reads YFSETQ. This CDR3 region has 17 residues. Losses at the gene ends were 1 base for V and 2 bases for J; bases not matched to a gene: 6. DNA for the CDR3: TGCGCCAGCAGCTTGTTAGCGGGGGGGCCGTCCACAGATACGCAGTATTTT. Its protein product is CASSLLAGGPSTDTQYF.

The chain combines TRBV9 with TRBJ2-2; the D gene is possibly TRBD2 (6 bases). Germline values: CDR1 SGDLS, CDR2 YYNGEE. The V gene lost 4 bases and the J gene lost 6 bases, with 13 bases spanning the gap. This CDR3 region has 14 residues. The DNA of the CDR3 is TGTGCCAGCAGCTTAGCGGTAAAAGCCGGGGAGCTGTTTTTT. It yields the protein CASSLAVKAGELFF.

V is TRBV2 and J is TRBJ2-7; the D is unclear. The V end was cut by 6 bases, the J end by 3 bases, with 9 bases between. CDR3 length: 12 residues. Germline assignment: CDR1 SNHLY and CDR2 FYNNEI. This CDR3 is CASSGSRYEQYF. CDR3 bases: TGTGCCAGCAGCGGTTCGCGCTACGAGCAGTACTTC.

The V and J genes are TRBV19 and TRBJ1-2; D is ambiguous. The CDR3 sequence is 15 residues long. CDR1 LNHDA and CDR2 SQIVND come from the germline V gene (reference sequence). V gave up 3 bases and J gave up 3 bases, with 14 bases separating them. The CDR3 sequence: CASSITLGKDYGYTF. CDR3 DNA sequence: TGTGCCAGTAGTATCACCCTGGGCAAGGACTATGGCTACACCTTC.

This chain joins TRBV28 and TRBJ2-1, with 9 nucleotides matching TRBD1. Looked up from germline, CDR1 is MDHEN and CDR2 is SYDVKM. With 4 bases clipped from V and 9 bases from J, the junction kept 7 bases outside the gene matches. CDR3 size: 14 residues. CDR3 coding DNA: TGTGCCAGCAGTTCTCGGACAGGGGCATTTGAGCAGTTCTTC. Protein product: CASSSRTGAFEQFF.

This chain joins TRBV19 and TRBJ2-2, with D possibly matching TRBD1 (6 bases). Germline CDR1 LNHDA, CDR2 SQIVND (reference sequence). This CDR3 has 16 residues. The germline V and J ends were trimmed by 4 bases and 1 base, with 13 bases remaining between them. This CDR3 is CASSTAGAKNTGELFF. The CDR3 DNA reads TGTGCCAGTAGTACCGCAGGGGCGAAGAACACCGGGGAGCTGTTTTTT.

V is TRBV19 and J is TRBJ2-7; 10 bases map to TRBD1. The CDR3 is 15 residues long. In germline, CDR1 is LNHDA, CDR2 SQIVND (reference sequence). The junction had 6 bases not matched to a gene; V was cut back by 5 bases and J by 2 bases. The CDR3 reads CASSLSGQGPYEQYF. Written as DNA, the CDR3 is TGTGCCAGTAGTCTGTCGGGACAGGGGCCCTACGAGCAGTACTTC.

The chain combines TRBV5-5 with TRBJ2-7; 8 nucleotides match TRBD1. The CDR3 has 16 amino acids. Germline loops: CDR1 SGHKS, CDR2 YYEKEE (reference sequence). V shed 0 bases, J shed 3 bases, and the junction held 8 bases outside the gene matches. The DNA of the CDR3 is TGTGCCAGCAGCTTGGCCGGGACAGGAGTATACTACGAGCAGTACTTC. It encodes CASSLAGTGVYYEQYF.

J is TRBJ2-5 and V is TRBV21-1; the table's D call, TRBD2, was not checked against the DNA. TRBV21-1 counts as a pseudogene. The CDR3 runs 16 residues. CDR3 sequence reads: CASSKAGSGNQETQYF. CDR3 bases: TGTGCCAGCAGCAAAGCGGGCAGCGGGAACCAAGAGACCCAGTACTTC.

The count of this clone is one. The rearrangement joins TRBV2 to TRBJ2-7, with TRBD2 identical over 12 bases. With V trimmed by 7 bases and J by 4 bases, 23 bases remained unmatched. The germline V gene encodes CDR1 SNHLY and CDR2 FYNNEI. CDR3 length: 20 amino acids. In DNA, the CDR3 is TGTGCCAGCAACCCCCCCTCTGGGCTAGCGGGGGGGTCCGACTCTTACGAGCAGTACTTC. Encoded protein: CASNPPSGLAGGSDSYEQYF. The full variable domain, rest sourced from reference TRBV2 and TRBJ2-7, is EPEVTQTPSHQVTQMGQEVILRCVPISNHLYFYWYRQILGQKVEFLVSFYNNEISEKSEIFDDQFSVERPDGSNFTLKIRSTKLEDSAMYFCASNPPSGLAGGSDSYEQYFGPGTRLTVT.

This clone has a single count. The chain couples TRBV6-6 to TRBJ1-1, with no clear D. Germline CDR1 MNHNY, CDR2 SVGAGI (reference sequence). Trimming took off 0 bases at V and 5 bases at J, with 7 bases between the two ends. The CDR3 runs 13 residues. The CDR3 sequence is CASSYSARTEAFF. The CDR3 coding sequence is TGTGCCAGCAGTTACTCCGCCAGGACTGAAGCTTTCTTT.

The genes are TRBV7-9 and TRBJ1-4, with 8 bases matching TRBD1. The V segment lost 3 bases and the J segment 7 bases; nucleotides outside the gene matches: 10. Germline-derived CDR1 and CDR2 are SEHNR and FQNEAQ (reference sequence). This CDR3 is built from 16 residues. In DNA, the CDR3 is TGTGCCAGCAGCTTCGGACAGGGAGGGGGCCGTGAAAAACTGTTTTTT. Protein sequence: CASSFGQGGGREKLFF.

The CDR3 protein is CASSKTSRGRGLCEQYF. In DNA form, the CDR3 reads TGTGCCAGCAGCAAAACAAGTAGGGGCAGGGGTTTGTGCGAGCAGTACTTC. V usage is TRBV21-1 and J usage is TRBJ2-7; the table names TRBD1, a call not compared with the DNA. TRBV21-1 constitutes a pseudogene. The CDR3 contains 17 residues.

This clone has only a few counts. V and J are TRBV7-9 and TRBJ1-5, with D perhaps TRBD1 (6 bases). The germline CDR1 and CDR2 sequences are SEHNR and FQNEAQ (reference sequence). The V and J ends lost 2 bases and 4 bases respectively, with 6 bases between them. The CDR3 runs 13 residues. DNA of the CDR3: TGTGCCAGCAGCTTACAGGGGAATCAGCCCCAGCATTTT. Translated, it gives CASSLQGNQPQHF.

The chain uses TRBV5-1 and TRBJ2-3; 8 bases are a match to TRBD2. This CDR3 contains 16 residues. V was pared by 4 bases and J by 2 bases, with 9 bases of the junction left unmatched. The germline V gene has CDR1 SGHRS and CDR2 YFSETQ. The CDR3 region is CASSKGTRTFTDTQYF. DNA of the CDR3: TGCGCCAGCAGCAAGGGGACTAGAACTTTCACAGATACGCAGTATTTT. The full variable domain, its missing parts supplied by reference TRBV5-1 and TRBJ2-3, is KAGVTQTPRYLIKTRGQQVTLSCSPISGHRSVSWYQQTPGQGLQFLFEYFSETQRNKGNFPGRFSGRQFSNSRSEMNVSTLELGDSALYLCASSKGTRTFTDTQYFGPGTRLTVL.

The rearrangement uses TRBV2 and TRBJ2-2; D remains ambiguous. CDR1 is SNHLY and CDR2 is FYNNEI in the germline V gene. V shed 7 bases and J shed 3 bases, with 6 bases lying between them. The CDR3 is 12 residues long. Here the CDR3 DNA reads TGTGCCAGCAATTATCACACCGGGGAGCTGTTTTTT. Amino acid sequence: CASNYHTGELFF.

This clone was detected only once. CDR3 sequence (DNA): TGTGCCAGCAGCCTCGGCGCGGGAGTGTACAATGAGCAGTTCTTC. Encoded protein: CASSLGAGVYNEQFF. The chain links TRBV14 to TRBJ2-1; 7 bases line up with TRBD2. Germline V gives CDR1 SGHDN, CDR2 FVKESK. V trimming: 4 bases; J trimming: 4 bases; junction bases outside the gene matches: 7. The CDR3 is 15 amino acids.

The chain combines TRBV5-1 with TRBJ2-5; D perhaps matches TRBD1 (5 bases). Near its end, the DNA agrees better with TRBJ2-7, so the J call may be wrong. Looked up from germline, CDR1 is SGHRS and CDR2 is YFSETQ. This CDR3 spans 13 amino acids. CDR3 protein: CASSPGWDYEQYF. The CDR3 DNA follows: TGCGCCAGCAGCCCAGGGTGGGATTACGAGCAGTACTTC.